The T cell receptor beta chain under discussion was sequenced for a study of cytomegalovirus exposure and HLA in healthy donors. At the level of the study: Among the roughly 400 genotyped donors, 65% to 90% were placed in the Caucasian-associated ancestry cluster.

Points on this clone: The antigen remains undetermined.

Germline-derived CDR1 and CDR2 are GTSNPN and SVGIG (reference sequence). V lost 5 bases, J lost 4 bases, and 20 bases lay in between. The CDR3 contains 15 residues. With 60 Vbeta and 13 Jbeta primers, the PCR was carried out. Sequencing was performed with immunoSEQ multiplex PCR; in TCRdb, only in-frame clones are kept and a portion is missing. Of roughly 170,000 clones in the sample, around 80% were seen once. The study, taken as a whole, reports: HLA restriction was apparent for most CMV-associated TCR beta chains in a later analysis. In a later analysis, donors in an Asian-associated ancestry cluster reportedly had fewer N-insertions in productive TCRs than the cohort mean.

This TCR came from a girl aged 2 to 9 in good health and CMV-seropositive. Sequences were obtained from PBMCs. The rearrangement links TRBV30 to TRBJ1-2; D unresolved. The CDR3 sequence: CAWYQVEGGGYGYTF. The CDR3 nucleotides read TGTGCCTGGTACCAGGTTGAGGGTGGAGGCTATGGCTACACCTTC. Combining the CDR3 with reference TRBV30 and TRBJ1-2 gives the whole variable domain SQTIHQWPATLVQPVGSPLSLECTVEGTSNPNLYWYRQAAGRGLQLLFYSVGIGQISSEVPQNLSASRPQDRQFILSSKKLLLSDSGFYLCAWYQVEGGGYGYTFGSGTRLTVV.